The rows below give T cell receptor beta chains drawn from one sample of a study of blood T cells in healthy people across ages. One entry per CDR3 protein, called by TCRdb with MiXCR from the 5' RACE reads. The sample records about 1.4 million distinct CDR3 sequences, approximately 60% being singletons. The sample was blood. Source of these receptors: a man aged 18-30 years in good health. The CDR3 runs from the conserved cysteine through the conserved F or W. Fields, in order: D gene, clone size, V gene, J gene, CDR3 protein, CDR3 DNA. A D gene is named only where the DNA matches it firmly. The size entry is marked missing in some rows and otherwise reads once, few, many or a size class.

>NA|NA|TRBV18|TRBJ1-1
CVSSPSSAEAFF
TGTGTCAGCTCACCTTCGTCAGCTGAAGCTTTCTTT
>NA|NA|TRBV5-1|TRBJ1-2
CASSLSIASYGYTF
TGCGCCAGCAGCTTGTCAATCGCCAGCTATGGCTACACCTTC
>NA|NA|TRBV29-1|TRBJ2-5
CSGGDLETQYF
TGCAGCGGAGGGGATTTGGAGACCCAGTACTTC
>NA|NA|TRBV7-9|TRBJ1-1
CASSLGWLRGAGDTEAFF
TGTGCCAGCAGCTTAGGATGGCTCAGAGGGGCGGGGGACACTGAAGCTTTCTTT
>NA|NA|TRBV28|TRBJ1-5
CASSPMLSGLSNQPQHF
TGTGCCAGCAGTCCGATGCTGAGCGGGCTAAGTAATCAGCCCCAGCATTTT
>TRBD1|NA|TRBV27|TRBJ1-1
CASRPRDRGRMPMNTEAFF
TGTGCCAGCAGACCTAGGGACAGGGGAAGAATGCCGATGAACACTGAAGCTTTCTTT
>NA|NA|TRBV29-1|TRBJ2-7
CSVEDSYYEQYF
TGCAGCGTTGAGGACAGCTACTACGAGCAGTACTTC
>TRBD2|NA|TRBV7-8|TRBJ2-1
CASSPEGTSTYNEQFF
TGTGCCAGCAGTCCAGAAGGGACTAGCACCTACAATGAGCAGTTCTTC
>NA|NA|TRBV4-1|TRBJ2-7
CASSSNPGSSYEQYF
TGCGCCAGCAGCTCGAACCCCGGGAGCTCCTACGAGCAGTACTTC
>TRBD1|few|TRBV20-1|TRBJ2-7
CSARNRGNGYEQYF
TGCAGTGCCAGAAACAGGGGAAATGGGTACGAGCAGTACTTC
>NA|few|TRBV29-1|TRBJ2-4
CSVETTTGKEQYF
TGCAGCGTTGAGACTACAACCGGGAAAGAGCAGTACTTC
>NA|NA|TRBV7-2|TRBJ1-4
CASSRGPDGEKLFF
TGTGCCAGCAGCCGAGGGCCGGACGGCGAAAAACTGTTTTTT
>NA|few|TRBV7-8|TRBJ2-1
CASTSDSSYNEQFF
TGTGCCAGCACCTCGGACTCCTCCTACAATGAGCAGTTCTTC
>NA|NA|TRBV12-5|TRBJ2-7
CASGLMVGPPTYEQYF
TGTGCTAGTGGTTTGATGGTGGGACCCCCGACCTACGAGCAGTACTTC
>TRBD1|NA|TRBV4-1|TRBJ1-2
CASSPGTGGEYGYTF
TGCGCCAGCAGCCCAGGGACAGGGGGCGAGTATGGCTACACCTTC
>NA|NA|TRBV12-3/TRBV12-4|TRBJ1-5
CASSVGTPNGPQHF
TGTGCCAGCAGTGTAGGGACTCCTAATGGACCCCAGCATTTT
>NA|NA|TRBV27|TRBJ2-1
CASSSSEIGEQFF
TGTGCCAGCAGTTCCTCAGAGATCGGCGAGCAGTTCTTC
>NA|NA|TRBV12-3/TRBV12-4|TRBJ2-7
CASSIPPGICEQYF
TGTGCCAGCAGTATCCCTCCGGGGATTTGCGAGCAGTACTTC
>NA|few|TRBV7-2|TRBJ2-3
CASRSGGTPSRQYF
TGTGCCAGCAGATCGGGTGGGACTCCAAGTCGTCAGTATTTT
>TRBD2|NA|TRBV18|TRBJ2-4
CASSLGLAGLGEQYF
TGTGCCAGCTCATTGGGACTAGCGGGATTGGGGGAGCAGTACTTC
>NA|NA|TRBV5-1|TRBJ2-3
CASSSLAISGTDTQYF
TGCGCCAGCAGCTCCCTCGCTATCTCTGGCACGGATACGCAGTATTTT
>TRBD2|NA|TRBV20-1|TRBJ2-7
CSARFLAGGDEQYF
TGCAGTGCTAGGTTTCTAGCGGGAGGGGACGAGCAGTACTTC
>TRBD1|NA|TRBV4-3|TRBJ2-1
CASSQDRQGIEQFF
TGCGCCAGCAGCCAAGATCGACAGGGGATTGAGCAGTTCTTC
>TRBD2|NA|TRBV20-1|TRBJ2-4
CSALSGSSAKNIQYF
TGCAGTGCTTTAAGCGGGAGTTCAGCCAAAAACATTCAGTACTTC
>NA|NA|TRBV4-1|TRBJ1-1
CASSQVGLTEAFF
TGCGCCAGCAGCCAAGTGGGCCTAACTGAAGCTTTCTTT
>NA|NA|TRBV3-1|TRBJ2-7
CASSQARGEQYF
TGTGCCAGCAGCCAAGCCCGGGGCGAGCAGTACTTC
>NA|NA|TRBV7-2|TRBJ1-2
CASSLAHVRGMDGYTF
TGTGCCAGCAGCTTAGCGCACGTCAGGGGAATGGATGGCTACACCTTC
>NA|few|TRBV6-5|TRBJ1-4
CASTPGTSNEKLFF
TGTGCCAGCACCCCCGGGACCAGTAATGAAAAACTGTTTTTT
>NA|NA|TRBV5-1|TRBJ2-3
CASSLAVVTNTDTQYF
TGCGCCAGCAGCTTGGCCGTTGTCACCAACACAGATACGCAGTATTTT
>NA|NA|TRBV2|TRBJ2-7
CASSEAASGFYEQYF
TGTGCCAGCAGTGAAGCCGCGTCAGGGTTCTACGAGCAGTACTTC
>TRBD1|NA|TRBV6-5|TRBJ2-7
CASSYLPGTGLDEQYF
TGTGCCAGCAGTTACTTACCGGGGACAGGGTTGGACGAGCAGTACTTC
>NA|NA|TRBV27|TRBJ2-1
CASSFGSLLSNEQFF
TGTGCCAGCAGTTTCGGTTCCCTTCTGAGCAATGAGCAGTTCTTC
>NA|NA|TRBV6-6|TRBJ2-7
CASSYWGAPNYEQYF
TGTGCCAGCAGTTACTGGGGAGCCCCCAACTACGAGCAGTACTTC
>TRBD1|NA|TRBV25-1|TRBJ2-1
CASSDPGQEPNEQFF
TGTGCCAGCAGTGATCCCGGACAGGAACCCAATGAGCAGTTCTTC
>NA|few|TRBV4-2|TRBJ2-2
CASSPVSGELFF
TGTGCCAGCAGTCCCGTTTCCGGGGAGCTGTTTTTT
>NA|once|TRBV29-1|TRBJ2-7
CSAAGVHYEQYF
TGCAGCGCCGCAGGGGTGCACTACGAGCAGTACTTC
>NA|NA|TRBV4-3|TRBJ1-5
CASSQEGQMQPQHF
TGCGCCAGCAGCCAAGAAGGACAGATGCAGCCCCAGCATTTT
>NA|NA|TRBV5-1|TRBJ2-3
CASSLARRRDTQYF
TGCGCCAGCAGCTTGGCGAGGCGTCGAGATACGCAGTATTTT
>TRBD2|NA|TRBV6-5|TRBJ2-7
CASSYRTSGSAYEQYF
TGTGCCAGCAGTTATAGGACTAGCGGGAGTGCCTACGAGCAGTACTTC
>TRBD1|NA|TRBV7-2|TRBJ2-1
CASSSRQGTEQFF
TGTGCCAGCAGTTCCCGACAGGGAACTGAGCAGTTCTTC
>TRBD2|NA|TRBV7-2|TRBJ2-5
CASSSLAGGISHAGETQYF
TGTGCCAGCAGCTCTCTAGCGGGAGGTATATCCCACGCGGGGGAGACCCAGTACTTC
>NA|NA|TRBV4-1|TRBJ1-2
CASSQRTANYGYTF
TGCGCCAGCAGCCAAAGGACAGCTAACTATGGCTACACCTTC
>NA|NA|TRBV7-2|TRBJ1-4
CASSLLQGSGEKLFF
TGTGCCAGCAGCTTATTGCAGGGGTCAGGTGAAAAACTGTTTTTT
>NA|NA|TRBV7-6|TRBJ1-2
CASSPVVGAGYGYTF
TGTGCCAGCAGCCCAGTGGTGGGGGCTGGTTATGGCTACACCTTC
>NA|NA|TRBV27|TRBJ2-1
CASSIDRPYNEQFF
TGTGCCAGCAGTATTGACAGGCCCTACAATGAGCAGTTCTTC
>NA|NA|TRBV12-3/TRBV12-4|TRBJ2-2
CASIANTGELFF
TGTGCCAGCATTGCGAACACCGGGGAGCTGTTTTTT
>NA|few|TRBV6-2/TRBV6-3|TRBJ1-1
CASSHRVTEAFF
TGTGCCAGCAGCCACAGGGTCACTGAAGCTTTCTTT
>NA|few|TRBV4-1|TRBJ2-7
CASSHPGGAYEQYF
TGCGCCAGCAGCCACCCAGGGGGGGCCTACGAGCAGTACTTC
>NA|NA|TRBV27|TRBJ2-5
CASSSLDSTYQETQYF
TGTGCCAGCAGTTCCCTGGACTCGACGTACCAAGAGACCCAGTACTTC
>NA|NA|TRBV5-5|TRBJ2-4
CASSSNMGNIQYF
TGTGCCAGCAGCTCCAACATGGGAAACATTCAGTACTTC
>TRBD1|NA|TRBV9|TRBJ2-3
CASSVTGAATGTQYF
TGTGCCAGCAGCGTTACAGGGGCCGCCACTGGTACGCAGTATTTT
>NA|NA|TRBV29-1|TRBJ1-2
CSVEEGARGTNYGYTF
TGCAGCGTTGAAGAGGGGGCCAGGGGTACCAACTATGGCTACACCTTC
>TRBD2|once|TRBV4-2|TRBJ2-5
CASSQTRTSGSGQETQYF
TGTGCCAGCAGCCAAACTCGGACTAGCGGGAGTGGGCAAGAGACCCAGTACTTC
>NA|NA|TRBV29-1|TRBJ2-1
CSVEGRGREQFF
TGCAGCGTTGAGGGGCGAGGGAGGGAGCAGTTCTTC
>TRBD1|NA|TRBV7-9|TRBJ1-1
CASSSTGVDTEAFF
TGTGCCAGCAGTTCAACAGGGGTCGACACTGAAGCTTTCTTT